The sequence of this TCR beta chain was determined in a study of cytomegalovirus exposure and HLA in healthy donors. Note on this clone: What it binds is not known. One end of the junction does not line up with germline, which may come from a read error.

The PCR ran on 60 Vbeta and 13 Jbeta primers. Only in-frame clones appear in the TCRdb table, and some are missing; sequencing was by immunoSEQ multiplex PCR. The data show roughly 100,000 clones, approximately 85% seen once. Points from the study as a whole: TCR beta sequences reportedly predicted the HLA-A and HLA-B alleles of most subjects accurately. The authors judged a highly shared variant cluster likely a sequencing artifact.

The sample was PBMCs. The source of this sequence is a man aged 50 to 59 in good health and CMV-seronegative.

CDR3 coding DNA: TGTGCTAGCAGCTTAGGCCTAGCGGGGGACCTATCGAACACCGGGGAGCTGTTTTTT. Protein sequence: CASSLGLAGDLSNTGELFF. The J gene is TRBJ2-2, the V gene TRBV7-7, with 10 bases fitting TRBD2. The CDR3 is made up of 19 amino acids. The germline gives CDR1 SSHAT, CDR2 FNYEAQ (reference sequence).